What follows describes a single TCR beta chain. The antigen is not known. Although they were nominally healthy when sampled, donors likely had unrecorded immune exposures. PCR employed 60 Vbeta and 13 Jbeta primers. Profiling relied on immunoSEQ multiplex PCR, and the TCRdb table lists in-frame clones only, not all of them. The sample carries roughly 72,000 clones, just under 75% recorded once. This entry is derived from a study of cytomegalovirus exposure and HLA in healthy donors. About the research overall: Earlier, 110 million or so unique TCR beta sequences were recovered from about 179 million T cells by an analysis.

The CDR3 extends over 14 amino acids. Germline loops: CDR1 MNHEY, CDR2 SMNVEV (reference sequence). Germline trimming cut 4 bases from V and 5 bases from J; bases unmatched to any gene: 7. Whole-study findings and limits: In the analysis, some V segments, TRBV6-2 and TRBV6-3 included, were excluded as indistinguishable. Prior analysis indicated that the majority of TCR beta V segments exhibited productivity approximately 90% or approximately 30% of the time.

The chain has TRBV27 and TRBJ2-7; 8 bases align to TRBD2. The sequence was collected from a human donor in good health. The sequenced sample consisted of PBMCs. Here the CDR3 reads CASSSTGTRNEQYF. CDR3 DNA sequence: TGTGCCAGCAGTTCGACCGGGACTAGGAACGAGCAGTACTTC.